Shown below are 17 T cell receptor beta chains from a single sample sequenced in a study of vaccination and CD4 T cells after COVID-19. Oncomine TCR Beta short-read sequencing was applied to DNA from cultured CD4+ T cells. MiXCR, run by TCRdb on the PCR reads, gives a single entry per CDR3 protein. The repertoire holds approximately 7,600 distinct CDR3 sequences, 50% seen once, with around 24% in the top ten. These TCRs are of unknown antigen specificity. This sample's treatment: roughly 11-day PBMC culture with coronavirus spike peptide pools or control peptides (ViraFEST assay). Before the COVID-19 pandemic (2011-2018), CD4+ T cells were obtained from the unexposed donor. The sample taken for sequencing was CD4+ T cells from blood, cultured in vitro. These receptors originate from a human donor in good health.

This sequence joins TRBV7-8 and TRBJ1-6; 7 positions match TRBD1. The ends lost 5 bases at V and 10 bases at J; junction bases unmatched: 11. This CDR3 has 15 amino acids. Germline CDR1 SGHVS, CDR2 FQNEAQ. The CDR3 DNA follows: TGTGCCAGCAGCCAACACGACAGGGTGGGCTCACCCCTCCACTTT. Translating gives CASSQHDRVGSPLHF.

The chain joins TRBV10-2 to TRBJ1-2, with D tentatively TRBD1 (5 bases). The V gene lost 6 bases and the J gene lost 4 bases, with 12 bases spanning the gap. CDR3 size: 13 residues. Germline-derived CDR1 and CDR2 are WSHSY and SAAADI. Written as DNA, the CDR3 is TGCGCCAGCAGCGGGACGGAAGTCTATGGCTACACCTTC. Translation gives CASSGTEVYGYTF.

This rearrangement joins TRBV5-4 to TRBJ2-2; 10 bases align to TRBD1. CDR1 is SGHNT and CDR2 is YYREEE in the germline V gene (reference sequence). V was clipped by 5 bases and J by 4 bases; unmatched bases: 5. The CDR3 runs to 15 residues. The CDR3 bases are TGTGCCAGCAGACGGGACAGGGGCGTCACCGGGGAGCTGTTTTTT. Encoded protein: CASRRDRGVTGELFF.

This clonotype was picked up a small number of times. The gene calls are TRBV29-1 and TRBJ2-4, with D perhaps matching TRBD1 (5 bases). The CDR3 is 11 residues long. Trimming left V 3 bases short and J 12 bases short, with 12 bases between. Germline loops: CDR1 SQVTM, CDR2 ANQGSEA. The CDR3 loop reads CSVDLGRGQYF. The CDR3 coding sequence is TGCAGCGTTGATCTGGGGCGAGGTCAGTACTTC.

In its sample, this clonotype was seen a few times. The chain recombines TRBV4-3 with TRBJ2-5; 9 positions agree with TRBD2. The germline gives CDR1 LGHNA, CDR2 YSLEER. The CDR3 is made up of 14 amino acids. V dropped 4 bases and J dropped 5; count of bases not matched to a gene: 5. CDR3 nucleotides: TGCGCCAGCAGCCCCGGGACTAGCTGGGAGACCCAGTACTTC. This sequence encodes CASSPGTSWETQYF.

This chain uses TRBV7-9 with TRBJ2-3; D uncertain. Deletions cut 1 base from V and 5 bases from J, with 10 bases between. This CDR3 is 14 amino acids long. CDR1 and CDR2 from the germline V gene are SEHNR and FQNEAQ (reference sequence). The CDR3 region has the DNA TGTGCCAGCAGCTTAGTAGGAAGGAGAGATACGCAGTATTTT. Translated: CASSLVGRRDTQYF.

The chain couples TRBV25-1 to TRBJ1-4, with a weak D call TRBD1 (5 bases). The germline V and J ends were trimmed by 4 bases and 7 bases, with 13 bases remaining between them. The CDR3 loop spans 14 amino acids. Germline V gene data show CDR1 as MGHDK and CDR2 as SYGVNS. CDR3 bases: TGTGCCAGCAGTGGGATAGGGCAGGGTGAAAAACTGTTTTTT. The encoded protein is CASSGIGQGEKLFF.

The chain employs TRBV19 and TRBJ1-2; 9 nucleotides agree with TRBD1. Trimming cost V 4 bases and J 7 bases; bases outside gene matches: 4. CDR3 size: 13 residues. Per the germline V gene, CDR1 is LNHDA and CDR2 is SQIVND (reference sequence). The CDR3 sequence is CASSKDRGSGYTF. In nucleotides, the CDR3 is TGTGCCAGTAGTAAGGACAGGGGTAGTGGCTACACCTTC.

This clonotype has more than one count but fewer than ten. The chain joins TRBV30 to TRBJ2-5; D gene ambiguous. There are 11 residues in the CDR3. The V gene lost 4 bases and the J gene lost 5 bases, with 8 bases spanning the gap. CDR1 and CDR2 from the germline V gene are GTSNPN and SVGIG (reference sequence). The CDR3, as DNA: TGTGCCTGGACCACGGGCGAGACCCAGTACTTC. Its protein product is CAWTTGETQYF.

CDR3 coding DNA: TGTGCCAGTAGTGACAGGCTTTTTTTCTATGGCTACACCTTC. Translating gives CASSDRLFFYGYTF. The chain carries TRBV19 and TRBJ1-2; weak D call: TRBD1 (6 bases). Trimming removed 5 bases at V and 4 bases at J, with 14 bases between. The CDR3 has 14 residues. Germline V CDR1 and CDR2: LNHDA, SQIVND (reference sequence).

The CDR3 DNA is TGTGCCAGTCCACCCCCCCAGGGAGCCACTGAAGCTTTCTTT. Its protein is CASPPPQGATEAFF. This rearrangement joins TRBV28 to TRBJ1-1, with a tentative D call TRBD1 (5 bases). CDR1 is MDHEN and CDR2 is SYDVKM in the germline V gene. Trimming stripped 9 bases from V and 4 bases from J, with 18 bases between. The CDR3 spans 14 residues.

This chain connects TRBV10-1 to TRBJ2-2, with D maybe TRBD1 (6 bases). V shed 2 bases and J shed 4 bases, with 11 bases lying between them. The germline CDR1 and CDR2 sequences are WNHNN and SYGVQD (reference sequence). The CDR3 is 15 amino acids. CDR3 nucleotide sequence: TGCGCCAGCAGTGAGGAGGGGGTGAGCACCGGGGAGCTGTTTTTT. It codes for CASSEEGVSTGELFF.

J is TRBJ1-5 and V is TRBV2, with D uncertain. The germline CDR1 and CDR2 sequences are SNHLY and FYNNEI. V shed 7 bases and J shed 4 bases, with 17 bases lying between them. The CDR3 is 15 residues long. CDR3 loop: CASTQDLLDNQPQHF. CDR3 DNA: TGTGCCAGCACCCAGGACCTGCTAGATAATCAGCCCCAGCATTTT.

V usage is TRBV20-1 and J usage is TRBJ1-5, with 8 bases that match TRBD1. CDR3 length equals 13 residues. Germline CDR1 and CDR2: DFQATT and SNEGSKA (reference sequence). Trimming took 2 bases from V and 7 from J; bases not matched to a gene: 4. The CDR3 sequence is CSARSGGGQPQHF. CDR3 DNA sequence: TGCAGTGCTAGATCAGGGGGCGGGCAGCCCCAGCATTTT.

The chain has TRBV15 and TRBJ2-7, with TRBD2 matching 7 bases. The length of the CDR3 is 14 residues. With 5 bases clipped from V and 4 bases from J, the junction kept 8 bases outside the gene matches. Germline CDR1 and CDR2: LNHNV and YYDKDF (reference sequence). The CDR3 region is CATSPIGGGYEQYF. In nucleotides, the CDR3 is TGTGCCACCAGCCCCATTGGGGGGGGGTACGAGCAGTACTTC.

V is TRBV29-1 and J is TRBJ1-5; TRBD1 might be the D (6 bases). Germline-derived CDR1 and CDR2 are SQVTM and ANQGSEA. V was pared by 0 bases and J by 7 bases, with 10 bases between. This CDR3 is 13 amino acids long. The CDR3 DNA is TGCAGCGTTGAAGAGGGGGGGCAACAGCCCCAGCATTTT. This translates into CSVEEGGQQPQHF.

The V call is TRBV6-2 or TRBV6-3, the J call TRBJ1-5, with D unresolved. CDR3 length: 16 residues. Trimming pared 6 bases from V and 0 bases from J, leaving 15 bases between. Germline CDR1 is MNHEY and CDR2 is SVGEGT. The chain's CDR3 is CASSEDRGSSNQPQHF. The CDR3 DNA is TGTGCCAGCAGCGAAGACCGGGGTTCTAGCAATCAGCCCCAGCATTTT.